A selection of T cell receptor beta chains follows, all from one sample in a study of Graves' ophthalmopathy and Graves' hyperthyroidism. TCRdb passed the multiplex PCR reads through MiXCR, listing each CDR3 protein once. The table includes over 650,000 distinct CDR3 sequences, 35% to 45% detected once. Sequencing used peripheral blood. These TCRs come from an adult man with Graves' ophthalmopathy. The conserved cysteine and the conserved F or W are not part of the CDR3 here.

>TRBV7-2|TRBJ1-4
ASSSRSQGGEKLF
>TRBV10-3|TRBJ2-6
ASSYVLGLADFSGANVLT
>TRBV7-2|TRBJ1-2
ASSLVGRPNYGYT
>TRBV12-3/TRBV12-4|TRBJ2-5
ATQAAYQETQY
>TRBV5-7|TRBJ1-1
ASSLCVVRKDMNTEAF
>TRBV29-1|TRBJ1-4
SWTGTVAEKLF
>TRBV20-1|TRBJ1-2
SAKTGDGYGYT
>TRBV11-2|TRBJ2-7
ASSLESGGHFSYEQY
>TRBV7-2|TRBJ1-5
ASSLGQGEGGNQPQH
>TRBV4-2|TRBJ1-1
ASSQSDRAPTMNTEAF
>TRBV19|TRBJ1-4
ASNLGLGNEKLF
>TRBV9|TRBJ1-1
ASSAWTAEAF
>TRBV7-2|TRBJ2-7
ASSAAAGEGYEQY
>TRBV2|TRBJ1-1
AIRRQGAGEGAF
>TRBV24-1|TRBJ2-2
ATSGSGRNTGELF
>TRBV14|TRBJ1-6
ASSQGGYQPLH
>TRBV7-2|TRBJ1-1
ASSPWDGSNTEAF
>TRBV7-3|TRBJ2-7
ASSLLGQGAQARQY
>TRBV29-1|TRBJ1-1
SFGGTGEAF
>TRBV20-1|TRBJ2-5
SARLLAAGETQY
>TRBV10-3|TRBJ2-2
ASPWDDTGELF
>TRBV29-1|TRBJ1-5
SAVGASGRTQH
>TRBV20-1|TRBJ2-1
SALNRLDEQF
>TRBV25-1|TRBJ1-4
ASSYAGGATNEKLF
>TRBV25-1|TRBJ1-2
ASSEFPGTGGGGYT
>TRBV19|TRBJ2-5
ASSTWTSGSQETQY
>TRBV9|TRBJ2-7
ASSAGQNYEQY
>TRBV5-1|TRBJ1-1
ASSSQGLAEAF
>TRBV29-1|TRBJ2-2
STQGTANTGELF
>TRBV19|TRBJ1-5
ASSFQGGFQPQH
>TRBV19|TRBJ2-7
ASNQGRGLGEQY
>TRBV5-6|TRBJ2-5
ASTYEAQETQY
>TRBV29-1|TRBJ1-1
SLSGSGTEAF
>TRBV4-2|TRBJ2-5
ASSQETSGSQETQY
>TRBV10-2|TRBJ1-1
ASRRGGNTEAF
>TRBV25-1|TRBJ2-2
ASSLRSGANTGELF
>TRBV3-1|TRBJ2-5
ASSRATSGFQETQY
>TRBV7-9|TRBJ2-5
ASSPLARDRPQETQY
>TRBV7-9|TRBJ2-2
ASSLPSSGNTGELF
>TRBV25-1|TRBJ1-2
ASSEYCTGRDNYGYT